The 7 T cell receptor beta chains below come from one sample, sequenced in a study of blood T cell repertoires in COVID-19. Repertoires were generated with immunoSEQ multiplex PCR, while TCRdb's copy carries only in-frame clones and drops some. Of approximately 360,000 clones listed, over 75% are singletons. The material sequenced was PBMCs or T cells enriched from blood (not recorded which). Receptor source: a woman in her thirties with acute COVID-19.

The CDR3 is CASSLVSVTDSYTF. CDR3 nucleotide sequence: TGTGCCAGCAGCTTAGTCTCGGTGACAGATAGCTACACCTTC. The V call is TRBV11-2, the J call TRBJ1-2; perhaps TRBD1 as D (5 bases). The CDR3 is 14 residues long. Between the trimmed V and J ends, which lost 1 base and 9 bases, there was a span of 15 bases. Germline CDR1 reads SGHAT; CDR2 reads FQNNGV.

The J gene is TRBJ1-2, the V gene TRBV6-2 or TRBV6-3; D is perhaps TRBD1 (5 bases). V was cut by 2 bases and J by 3 bases, with 13 bases left in between. The germline V gene encodes CDR1 MNHEY and CDR2 SVGEGT. CDR3 size: 15 residues. CDR3 protein: CASSYLTDTHYGYTF. The CDR3 DNA sequence: TGTGCCAGCAGTTACCTAACGGACACACACTATGGCTACACCTTC.

J is TRBJ2-1 and V is TRBV20-1; 11 nucleotides align to TRBD2. CDR3 length: 15 residues. CDR1 is DFQATT and CDR2 is SNEGSKA in the germline V gene (reference sequence). Germline trimming cut 3 bases from V and 7 bases from J; bases unmatched to any gene: 8. The DNA for the CDR3 is TGCAGTGCTAGTCCGACTAGCGGGGAGGGGAATGAGCAGTTCTTC. This codes for CSASPTSGEGNEQFF.

The genes are TRBV19 and TRBJ2-7; TRBD1 aligns across 9 bases. Trimming took 4 bases from V and 5 from J; bases not matched to a gene: 6. Looked up from germline, CDR1 is LNHDA and CDR2 is SQIVND (reference sequence). This CDR3 is 14 amino acids long. The CDR3 protein is CASSTRTGAHEQYF. In nucleotides, the CDR3 is TGTGCCAGTAGTACCCGGACAGGGGCCCACGAGCAGTACTTC.

This chain joins TRBV19 and TRBJ2-3, with TRBD2 matching over 15 bases. This CDR3 comprises 22 residues. Germline-derived CDR1 and CDR2 are LNHDA and SQIVND (reference sequence). J gave up 1 base and V 5 bases, and 19 bases lay outside the gene matches. The CDR3 DNA is TGTGCCAGTAGTTTAAGGTGGGGCGGACTAGCGGGGGGGCCTGGTGGCACAGATACGCAGTATTTT. Translating gives CASSLRWGGLAGGPGGTDTQYF.

The gene calls are TRBV6-5 and TRBJ1-4; 10 nucleotides match TRBD1. Germline V CDR1 and CDR2: MNHEY, SVGAGI. The CDR3 totals 16 residues. J lost 3 bases, V lost 4 bases, and 5 bases had no gene match. CDR3 in amino acids: CASSSRQGASNEKLFF. DNA of the CDR3: TGTGCCAGCAGTTCTCGACAGGGGGCTTCTAATGAAAAACTGTTTTTT.

A few counts support this clone. V is TRBV7-2 and J is TRBJ2-3, with 14 bases fitting TRBD2. Unmatched junction bases numbered 6, after V lost 5 bases and J lost 2 bases. The germline gives CDR1 SGHTA, CDR2 FQGNSA. The CDR3 sequence is 17 residues long. The CDR3 reads CASSPWTSGGTTDTQYF. CDR3 in DNA: TGTGCCAGCAGCCCATGGACTAGCGGGGGGACCACAGATACGCAGTATTTT.